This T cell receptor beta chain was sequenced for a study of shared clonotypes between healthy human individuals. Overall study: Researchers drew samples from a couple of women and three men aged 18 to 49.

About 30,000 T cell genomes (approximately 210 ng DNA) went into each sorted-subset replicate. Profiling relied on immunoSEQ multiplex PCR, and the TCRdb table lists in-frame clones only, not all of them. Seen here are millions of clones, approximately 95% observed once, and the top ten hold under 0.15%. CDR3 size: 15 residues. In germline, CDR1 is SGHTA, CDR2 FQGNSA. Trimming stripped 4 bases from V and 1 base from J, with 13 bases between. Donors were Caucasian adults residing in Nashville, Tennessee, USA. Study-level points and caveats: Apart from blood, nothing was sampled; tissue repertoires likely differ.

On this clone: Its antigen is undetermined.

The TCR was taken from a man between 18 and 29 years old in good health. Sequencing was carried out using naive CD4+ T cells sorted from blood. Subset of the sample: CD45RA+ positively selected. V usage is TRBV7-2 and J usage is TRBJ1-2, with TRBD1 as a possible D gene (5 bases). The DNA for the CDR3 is TGTGCCAGCAGCTATGTCCAGGGCGGTAACTATGGCTACACCTTC. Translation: CASSYVQGGNYGYTF.